These 14 T cell receptor beta chains were all obtained from the same sample, sequenced in a study of T cells after yellow fever vaccination. TCRdb reprocessed the 5' RACE reads with MiXCR, giving one entry per CDR3 protein. The sample lists some 120,000 distinct CDR3 sequences, approximately 7% occurring once. The sequencing here drew on CD4+ T cells sorted from PBMCs, taken less than 11 days after the first yellow fever vaccination. All receptors come from a young man who received the YFV17D yellow fever vaccine.

In its sample, this clonotype was seen many times. This chain connects TRBV7-3 to TRBJ1-1; possibly TRBD1 for D (5 bases). The germline V gene encodes CDR1 SGHTA and CDR2 FQGTGA. The CDR3 consists of 13 residues. Trimming stripped 3 bases from V and 6 bases from J, with 11 bases between. The CDR3 region is CASSFRASAEAFF. For the CDR3, the DNA is TGTGCCAGCAGCTTCAGGGCTAGTGCTGAAGCTTTCTTT.

This chain's CDR3 is CASSLDDRNTEAFF. CDR3 in DNA: TGTGCCAGCAGTTTAGATGACAGGAACACTGAAGCTTTCTTT. The chain combines TRBV12-3 or TRBV12-4 with TRBJ1-1, with D perhaps matching TRBD1 (5 bases). The CDR3 consists of 14 residues. V gave up 1 base and J gave up 1 base, with 7 bases separating them.

Comments on this clonotype: A much larger clonotype is one base distant, so this may be a read error. The V and J genes are TRBV4-3 and TRBJ2-1; D possibly corresponds to TRBD2 (5 bases). V was clipped by 4 bases and J by 9 bases, with 13 bases between them. CDR1 and CDR2 (germline): LGHNA, YSLEER. CDR3 length equals 13 residues. The CDR3 bases are TGCGCCAGCAGCCTCCGGCCGGGGTTTGAGCAGTTCTTC. As protein: CASSLRPGFEQFF.

This clonotype appeared many times. The V call is TRBV6-1, the J call TRBJ2-2, with 9 positions matching TRBD1. The germline V gene encodes CDR1 MNHNS and CDR2 SASEGT. The CDR3 runs to 15 residues. The ends lost 7 bases at V and 5 bases at J; junction bases unmatched: 8. Here the CDR3 DNA reads TGTGCCAGCACCCGACAGGGGGTTGGTACCGGGGAGCTGTTTTTT. Protein product: CASTRQGVGTGELFF.

CDR3 nucleotide sequence: TGTGCCAGCAGCTATAAATGGGGCAGCCAACTCTCTGGGGCCAACGTCCTGACTTTC. Protein: CASSYKWGSQLSGANVLTF. The chain carries TRBV11-1 and TRBJ2-6; maybe TRBD1 (5 bases). The CDR3 loop spans 19 amino acids. Germline CDR1 reads SGHAT; CDR2 reads FQDESV (reference sequence). The germline V and J ends were trimmed by 4 bases and 0 bases, with 19 bases remaining between them.

The sample holds many counts of this clonotype. The genes are TRBV12-3 or TRBV12-4 and TRBJ2-2; 7 nucleotides agree with TRBD2. V lost 7 bases and J lost 1; bases outside the gene matches: 12. This CDR3 contains 17 residues. For the CDR3, the DNA is TGTGCCAGCAAACTCCTGTCGACTAGCCGGAACACCGGGGAGCTGTTTTTT. Protein: CASKLLSTSRNTGELFF.

This clonotype was picked up many times. CDR3 sequence (DNA): TGTGCCAGCAGCCGCACTAGCGCGAACACCGGGGAGCTGTTTTTT. It yields the protein CASSRTSANTGELFF. The genes are TRBV28 and TRBJ2-2, with 7 bases fitting TRBD2. The CDR3 is 15 residues long. Germline assignment: CDR1 MDHEN and CDR2 SYDVKM. V lost 6 bases to trimming and J lost 0 bases; unmatched junction nucleotides: 4.

V gene TRBV5-1 combines with J gene TRBJ1-1; D gene unclear. CDR1 is SGHRS and CDR2 is YFSETQ in the germline V gene. Deletions cut 0 bases from V and 1 base from J, with 7 bases between. The CDR3 totals 14 residues. The CDR3 protein is CASSLVRENTEAFF. In nucleotides, the CDR3 is TGCGCCAGCAGCTTGGTTAGGGAGAACACTGAAGCTTTCTTT.

This clonotype was counted at least ten times. This chain links TRBV18 with TRBJ1-3; D is perhaps TRBD1 (6 bases). Trimming shortened V by 1 base and J by 0 bases, and 10 bases separated the two germline ends. CDR1 is KGHSH, CDR2 LQKENI, per germline. This CDR3 contains 16 residues. The CDR3 reads CASSPLTGISGNTIYF. The CDR3, as DNA: TGTGCCAGCTCACCACTTACAGGGATCTCTGGAAACACCATATATTTT.

This clonotype was recorded many times. V usage is TRBV12-3 or TRBV12-4 and J usage is TRBJ2-2; D is unclear. V dropped 3 bases and J dropped 5 bases, with 4 bases sitting between them. The CDR3 runs 12 residues. CDR3 in amino acids: CASSFETGELFF. The CDR3 DNA reads TGTGCCAGCAGTTTTGAGACCGGGGAGCTGTTTTTT.

This clonotype was observed a few times. The chain uses TRBV20-1 and TRBJ1-5; no firm D call. Germline V gene sequence: CDR1 DFQATT, CDR2 SNEGSKA (reference sequence). The CDR3 is 17 residues long. Trimming took 0 bases from V and 0 from J, leaving 15 bases between them. The CDR3 reads CSAREVVGSVSNQPQHF. The CDR3 DNA follows: TGCAGTGCTAGAGAGGTGGTGGGATCCGTTAGCAATCAGCCCCAGCATTTT.

This clonotype was observed at least ten times. The rearrangement joins TRBV2 to TRBJ1-6; D ambiguous. The CDR3 totals 15 residues. Germline V gene data show CDR1 as SNHLY and CDR2 as FYNNEI. Trimming stripped 2 bases from V and 0 bases from J, with 5 bases between. CDR3 in DNA: TGTGCCAGCAGTGAAAGGAGCTCCTATAATTCACCCCTCCACTTT. Translated: CASSERSSYNSPLHF.

This clonotype was found many times. The chain carries TRBV14 and TRBJ1-2; perhaps TRBD1 as D (5 bases). CDR3 size: 15 residues. Germline values: CDR1 SGHDN, CDR2 FVKESK. V lost 4 bases to trimming and J lost 4 bases, with 16 bases between them. CDR3 loop: CASSRGGNGAYGYTF. CDR3 in DNA: TGTGCCAGCAGCCGAGGTGGGAATGGGGCCTATGGCTACACCTTC.

This clonotype was seen ten or more times. This chain uses TRBV12-3 or TRBV12-4 with TRBJ2-5, with 9 bases matching TRBD1. V trimming: 8 bases; J trimming: 0 bases; junction bases outside the gene matches: 10. CDR3 length: 16 amino acids. The CDR3 region has the DNA TGTGCCAGCGGTACAGGGGGCCAACTATACCAAGAGACCCAGTACTTC. It yields the protein CASGTGGQLYQETQYF.